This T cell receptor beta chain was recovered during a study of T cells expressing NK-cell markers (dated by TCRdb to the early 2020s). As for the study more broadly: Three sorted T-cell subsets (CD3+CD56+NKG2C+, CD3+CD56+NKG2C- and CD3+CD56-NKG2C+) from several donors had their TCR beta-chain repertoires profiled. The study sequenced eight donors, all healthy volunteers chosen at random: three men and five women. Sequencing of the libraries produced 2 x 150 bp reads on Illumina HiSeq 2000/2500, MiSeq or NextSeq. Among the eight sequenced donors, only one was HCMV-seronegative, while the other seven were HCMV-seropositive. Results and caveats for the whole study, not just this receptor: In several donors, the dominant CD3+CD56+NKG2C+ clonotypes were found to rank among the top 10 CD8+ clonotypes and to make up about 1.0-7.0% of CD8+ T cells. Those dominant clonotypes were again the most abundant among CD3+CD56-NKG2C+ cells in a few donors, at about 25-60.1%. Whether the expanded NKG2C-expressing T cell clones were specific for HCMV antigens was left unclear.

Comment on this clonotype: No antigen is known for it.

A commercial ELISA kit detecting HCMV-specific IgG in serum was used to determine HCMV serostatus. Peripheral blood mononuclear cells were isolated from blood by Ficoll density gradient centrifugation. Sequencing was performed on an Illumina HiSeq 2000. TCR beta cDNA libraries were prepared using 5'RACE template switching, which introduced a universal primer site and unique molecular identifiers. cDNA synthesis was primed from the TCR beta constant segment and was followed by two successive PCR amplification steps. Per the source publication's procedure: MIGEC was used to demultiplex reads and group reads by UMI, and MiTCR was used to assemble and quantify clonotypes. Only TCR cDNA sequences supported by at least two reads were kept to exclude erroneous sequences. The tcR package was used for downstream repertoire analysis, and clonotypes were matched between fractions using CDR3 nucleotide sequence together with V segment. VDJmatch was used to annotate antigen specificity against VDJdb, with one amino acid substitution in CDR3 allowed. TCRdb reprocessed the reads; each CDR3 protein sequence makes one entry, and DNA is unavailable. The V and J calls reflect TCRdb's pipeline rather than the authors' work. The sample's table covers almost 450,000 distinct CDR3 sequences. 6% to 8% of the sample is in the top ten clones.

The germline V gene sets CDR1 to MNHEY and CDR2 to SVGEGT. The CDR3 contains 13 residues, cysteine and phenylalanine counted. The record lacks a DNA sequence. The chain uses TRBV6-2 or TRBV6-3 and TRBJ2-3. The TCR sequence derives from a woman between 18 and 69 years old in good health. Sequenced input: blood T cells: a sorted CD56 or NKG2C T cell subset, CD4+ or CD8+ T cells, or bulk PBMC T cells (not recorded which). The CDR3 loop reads CASSYSATDTQYF.